This is a list of T cell receptor beta chains from one sample in a study of blood T cell repertoires in COVID-19. The protocol was immunoSEQ multiplex PCR, while the TCRdb copy is restricted to in-frame clones and leaves out a portion. The sample has 200,000 to 250,000 clones; 82% are singletons. Sequenced: peripheral blood. The receptors were sampled from a woman of 80 years or more with COVID-19, enrolled during active disease. Each CDR3 is given with its conserved first and last residue. A D gene is named only where the DNA matches it firmly. Rows give clone size only sometimes, using once, few, many, or a class for an expanded clone.

clone_size: -; j_call: TRBJ2-1; d_call: -; v_call: TRBV10-3; cdr3_aa: CAISQGQIEANRYNEQFF; cdr3_nt: TGTGCCATCAGCCAAGGACAGATTGAAGCTAATCGATACAATGAGCAGTTCTTC
clone_size: -; j_call: TRBJ1-1; d_call: -; v_call: TRBV7-9; cdr3_aa: CASSLAGANTEAFF; cdr3_nt: TGTGCCAGCAGCTTAGCAGGAGCGAACACTGAAGCTTTCTTT
clone_size: once; j_call: TRBJ1-2; d_call: -; v_call: TRBV30; cdr3_aa: CAWSRNRVGYTF; cdr3_nt: TGTGCCTGGAGTAGGAACAGGGTCGGCTACACCTTC
clone_size: once; j_call: TRBJ1-5; d_call: TRBD1; v_call: TRBV28; cdr3_aa: CASMGQAIGQPQHF; cdr3_nt: TGTGCCAGCATGGGACAGGCAATAGGGCAGCCCCAGCATTTT
clone_size: -; j_call: TRBJ2-3; d_call: TRBD2; v_call: TRBV28; cdr3_aa: CASRRSSGSADTQYF; cdr3_nt: TGTGCCAGCAGACGATCTAGCGGGTCGGCAGATACGCAGTATTTT
clone_size: -; j_call: TRBJ2-5; d_call: -; v_call: TRBV5-1; cdr3_aa: CASSLIPQGSGQTQYF; cdr3_nt: TGCGCCAGCAGCTTGATACCACAGGGAAGTGGGCAGACCCAGTACTTC
clone_size: -; j_call: TRBJ2-2; d_call: TRBD1; v_call: TRBV11-2; cdr3_aa: CASSLVMTGQGVGELFF; cdr3_nt: TGTGCCAGCAGCTTAGTTATGACGGGACAGGGAGTCGGGGAGCTGTTTTTT
clone_size: once; j_call: TRBJ1-1; d_call: -; v_call: TRBV6-5; cdr3_aa: CASSYESGRSPEAFF; cdr3_nt: TGTGCCAGCAGTTACGAGTCAGGGAGGAGCCCTGAAGCTTTCTTT
clone_size: -; j_call: TRBJ2-2; d_call: TRBD2; v_call: TRBV11-2; cdr3_aa: CASSLTARLAANTGELFF; cdr3_nt: TGTGCCAGCAGCCTAACCGCCCGACTAGCGGCGAACACCGGGGAGCTGTTTTTT
clone_size: -; j_call: TRBJ2-7; d_call: TRBD1; v_call: TRBV4-1; cdr3_aa: CASSQVHLTGPSYEQYF; cdr3_nt: TGCGCCAGCAGCCAAGTCCACCTGACAGGGCCGTCCTACGAGCAGTACTTC
clone_size: -; j_call: TRBJ1-2; d_call: -; v_call: TRBV11-2; cdr3_aa: CASSLIAVSGRGYTF; cdr3_nt: TGTGCCAGCAGCTTAATCGCCGTCTCAGGAAGGGGCTACACCTTC
clone_size: -; j_call: TRBJ1-2; d_call: -; v_call: TRBV28; cdr3_aa: CASSTGVGGYTF; cdr3_nt: TGTGCCAGCAGTACAGGTGTGGGAGGCTACACCTTC
clone_size: -; j_call: TRBJ2-7; d_call: TRBD2; v_call: TRBV6-2/TRBV6-3; cdr3_aa: CASSYASGSSYEQYF; cdr3_nt: TGTGCCAGCAGTTATGCTAGCGGGAGTTCCTACGAGCAGTACTTC
clone_size: -; j_call: TRBJ2-7; d_call: -; v_call: TRBV6-5; cdr3_aa: CASKDSNLYEQYF; cdr3_nt: TGTGCCAGCAAGGACAGCAATCTCTACGAGCAGTACTTC
clone_size: few; j_call: TRBJ2-4; d_call: TRBD1; v_call: TRBV28; cdr3_aa: CASSPPEGAGNIQYF; cdr3_nt: TGTGCCAGCAGTCCCCCCGAGGGGGCCGGAAACATTCAGTACTTC